This T cell receptor beta chain was identified during a study of CD8+CD57+ T cells in acquired aplastic anemia (dated by TCRdb to the late 2010s). Some background on the complete study: On average, sorted CD4+ and CD8+ cells yielded about 3 ug of extracted DNA, with a range of 0.2 to 27.4 ug. For healthy donor samples, the average read count was about 10.8 million for CD4+ cells and around 12 million for CD8+ cells.

The germline V gene encodes CDR1 MNHEY and CDR2 SMNVEV (reference sequence). V drops 4 bases and J drops 5 bases, leaving 17 bases in between. The CDR3 spans 15 residues, from the cysteine through the phenylalanine. The sequence is cut down to CDR3 DNA, 45 bases in frame from base 1. In regard to this clonotype: Its antigen has not been determined. It has no much larger one-base neighbor in the sample; base qualities were not kept.

Genomic DNA served as template for TCR beta VDJ combination and CDR3 sequence profiling. TCR repertoire sequencing was run on an Illumina HiSeq 2000. The authors' analysis ran thus. Repertoires were assessed using TRBV/TRBJ rearrangement plots, CDR3 size and DJ length profiles, and Simpson's diversity index. The immunodominant clone was defined as the most abundant DNA sequence in deep sequencing data. CDR3 amino acid sequences were screened for sharing across subjects and compared with published repertoires and the VDJdb database. Starting from the raw public reads, TCRdb applied fastp trimming at Q25, assembled clones with MiXCR and retained in-frame beta chains. CDR3 protein sequences are deduplicated, and each keeps its most common genes and DNA. Here the V and J calls rest on TCRdb's processing, not on the authors' analysis. This sample gives 200,000 to 250,000 distinct CDR3 sequences in total; 61% of them show up just once. Roughly 29% of the sample lies in the top ten.

The study deep-sequenced TCR repertoires of sorted CD4+ and CD8+ blood T cells from severe aplastic anemia patients and healthy subjects. Ficoll-Paque density gradient centrifugation was used to isolate peripheral blood mononuclear cells. CD4+ and CD8+ T cells were sorted by FACS or magnetic beads before DNA extraction. Results the study describes overall, beyond this receptor: Around 30 CD8+ CDR3 sequences were found in both patients and controls but appeared to be highly expressed in patients and within the immunodominant clones of the patients. CD8+ Simpson's diversity did not differ significantly between patients and healthy controls (P=0.060).

The sequenced sample consisted of sorted CD4+, CD8+, or CD8+CD57+ T cells (not recorded which) from PBMCs. Recombination linked TRBV27 to TRBJ1-2; a tentative D match to TRBD1 spans 6 bases. The TCR was taken from a human donor in good health. CDR3 loop: CASSSGQTPGYGYTF. The DNA reads as follows: TGTGCCAGCAGTTCCGGACAGACACCCGGATATGGCTACACCTTC.